This T cell receptor (beta chain) is from a study of cytomegalovirus exposure and HLA in healthy donors. Sequencing was performed with immunoSEQ multiplex PCR; in TCRdb, only in-frame clones are kept and a portion is missing. This table has about 130,000 clones, about 96% appearing once. It was the approximately 110-subject validation cohort, separate from the approximately 700-subject first cohort, to which the donors belonged. About this clone itself: The target antigen is unknown.

Regarding the study as a whole: Cytomegalovirus-associated TCR beta chains were listed, numbering some 180.

V lost 1 base and J lost 0; bases outside the gene matches: 0. Per the germline V gene, CDR1 is LGHNA and CDR2 is YSLEER. The CDR3 contains 16 residues. This sequence was found in a man aged 18 to 29 in good health and CMV-seronegative. Sequencing input: PBMCs. The chain joins TRBV4-3 to TRBJ2-1, with TRBD2 matching over 10 bases. The CDR3 here is CASSQGTSGSYNEQFF. CDR3 bases: TGCGCCAGCAGCCAAGGGACTAGCGGCTCCTACAATGAGCAGTTCTTC.